This TCR beta chain was captured by sequencing in a study of T cells in Graves' hyperthyroidism and ophthalmopathy. As for the study in general: Peripheral blood was collected at initial diagnosis, before any treatment. The study's findings and limits: The blood repertoire included most of the expanded thyroid clonotypes above 0.001.

Under 3 months was the duration of disease in ophthalmopathy patients, who also had a Clinical Activity Score of at least 3 and a NOSPECS grade of at least 4. The study left out patients who had uncontrolled infection, other autoimmune disease, pregnancy or lactation. There were TCR beta CDR3 regions amplified from RNA transcripts. TCR CDR3 underwent first-round RT-PCR with the HTBI primer set. TCRdb reanalysed the multiplex PCR reads using MiXCR and keeps one entry per CDR3 protein. The sample contains approximately 350,000 distinct CDR3 sequences, roughly 15% of which appear only once. Germline V gives CDR1 MNHNS, CDR2 SASEGT. The CDR3 extends over 17 amino acids. Trimming cost V 5 bases and J 0 bases; bases outside gene matches: 13. This clonotype was seen many times. Its antigen is unknown.

V gene TRBV6-1 combines with J gene TRBJ2-7, with 7 bases fitting TRBD1. The sample was blood. This TCR came from a woman aged 55-69 years with Graves' ophthalmopathy. This chain's CDR3 is CASSSDRLFSSSYEQYF. CDR3 bases: TGTGCCAGCAGTTCGGACAGGCTCTTTTCCTCCTCCTACGAGCAGTACTTC.